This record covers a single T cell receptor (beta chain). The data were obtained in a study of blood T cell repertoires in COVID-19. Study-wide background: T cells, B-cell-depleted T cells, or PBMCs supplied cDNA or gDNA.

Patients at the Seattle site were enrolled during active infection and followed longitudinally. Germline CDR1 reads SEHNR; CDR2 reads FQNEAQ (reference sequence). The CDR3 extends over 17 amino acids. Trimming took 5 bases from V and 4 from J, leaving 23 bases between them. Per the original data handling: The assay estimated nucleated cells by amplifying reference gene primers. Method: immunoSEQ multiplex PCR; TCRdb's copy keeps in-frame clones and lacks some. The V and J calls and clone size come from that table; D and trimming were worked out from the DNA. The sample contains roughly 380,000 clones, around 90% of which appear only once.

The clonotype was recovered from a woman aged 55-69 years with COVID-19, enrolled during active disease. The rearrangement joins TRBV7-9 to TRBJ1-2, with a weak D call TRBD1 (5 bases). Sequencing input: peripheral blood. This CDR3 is CASSHHSPGGFGYGYTF. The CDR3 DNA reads TGTGCCAGCAGCCACCACTCCCCCGGGGGGTTTGGCTATGGCTACACCTTC.